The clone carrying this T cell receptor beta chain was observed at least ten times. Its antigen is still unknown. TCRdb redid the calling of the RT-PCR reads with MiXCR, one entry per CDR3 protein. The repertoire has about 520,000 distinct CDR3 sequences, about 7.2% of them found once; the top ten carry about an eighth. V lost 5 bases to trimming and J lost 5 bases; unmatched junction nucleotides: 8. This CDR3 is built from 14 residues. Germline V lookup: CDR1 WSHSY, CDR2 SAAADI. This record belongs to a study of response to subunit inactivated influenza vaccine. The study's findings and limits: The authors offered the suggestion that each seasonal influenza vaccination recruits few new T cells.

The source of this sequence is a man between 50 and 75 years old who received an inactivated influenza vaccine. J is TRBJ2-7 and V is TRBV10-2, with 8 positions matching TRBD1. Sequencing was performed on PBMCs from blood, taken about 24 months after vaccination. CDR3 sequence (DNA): TGCGCCAGCAGTATAACAGGGGGTAGGGACGAGCAGTACTTC. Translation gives CASSITGGRDEQYF.